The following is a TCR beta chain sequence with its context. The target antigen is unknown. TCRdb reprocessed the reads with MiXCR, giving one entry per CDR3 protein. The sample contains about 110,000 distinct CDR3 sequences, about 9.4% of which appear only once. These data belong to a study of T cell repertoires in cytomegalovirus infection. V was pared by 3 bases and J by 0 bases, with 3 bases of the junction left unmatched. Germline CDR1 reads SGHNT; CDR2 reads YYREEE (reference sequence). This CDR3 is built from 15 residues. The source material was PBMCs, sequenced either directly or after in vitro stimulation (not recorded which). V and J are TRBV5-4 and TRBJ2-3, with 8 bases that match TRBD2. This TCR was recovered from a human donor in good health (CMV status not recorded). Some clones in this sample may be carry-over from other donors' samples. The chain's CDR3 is CASSYSGASTDTQYF. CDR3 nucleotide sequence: TGTGCCAGCAGCTATAGCGGGGCTAGCACAGATACGCAGTATTTT.